This note documents a single T cell receptor beta chain sequence. Method: immunoSEQ multiplex PCR; TCRdb's copy keeps in-frame clones and lacks some. Of roughly 280,000 clones listed, around four fifths were seen once; the top ten hold around 4%. The data were taken from a study of blood T cell repertoires in COVID-19. Study-wide context: T cells, B-cell-depleted T cells, or PBMCs provided the cDNA or gDNA that served as material.

With 8 bases removed from V and 6 bases from J, the gap between germline ends came to 14 bases. Germline values: CDR1 MDHEN, CDR2 SYDVKM. This CDR3 is built from 13 residues. The receptor was isolated from a man between 60 and 75 years old with acute or convalescent COVID-19. The sample consisted of peripheral blood. V and J are TRBV28 and TRBJ2-1, with D possibly being TRBD1 (5 bases). In nucleotides, the CDR3 is TGTGCCAGCCAAGCAGGGTTCCTCAATGAGCAGTTCTTC. Translating gives CASQAGFLNEQFF.